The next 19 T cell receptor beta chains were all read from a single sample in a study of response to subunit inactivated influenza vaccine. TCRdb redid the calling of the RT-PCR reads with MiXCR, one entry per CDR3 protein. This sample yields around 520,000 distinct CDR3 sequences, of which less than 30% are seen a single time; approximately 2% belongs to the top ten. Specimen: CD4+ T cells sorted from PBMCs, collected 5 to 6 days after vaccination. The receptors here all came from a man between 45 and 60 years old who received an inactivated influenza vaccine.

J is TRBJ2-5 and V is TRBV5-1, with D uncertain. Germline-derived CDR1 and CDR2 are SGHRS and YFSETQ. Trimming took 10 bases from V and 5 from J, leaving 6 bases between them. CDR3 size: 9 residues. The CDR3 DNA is TGCGCCTGGCAGGAGACCCAGTACTTC. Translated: CAWQETQYF.

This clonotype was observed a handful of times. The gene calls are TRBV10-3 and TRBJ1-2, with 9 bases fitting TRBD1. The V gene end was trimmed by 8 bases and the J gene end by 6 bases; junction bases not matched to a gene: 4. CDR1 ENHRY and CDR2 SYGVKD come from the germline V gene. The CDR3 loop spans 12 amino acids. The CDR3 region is CAIWTGEDGYTF. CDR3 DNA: TGTGCCATCTGGACAGGGGAAGATGGCTACACCTTC.

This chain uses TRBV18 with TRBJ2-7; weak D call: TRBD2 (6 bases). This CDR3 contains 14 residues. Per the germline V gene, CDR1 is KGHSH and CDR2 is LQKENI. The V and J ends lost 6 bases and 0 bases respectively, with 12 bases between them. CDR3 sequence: CASSRQRASYEQYF. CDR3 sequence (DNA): TGTGCCAGCTCTCGACAGCGGGCCTCCTACGAGCAGTACTTC. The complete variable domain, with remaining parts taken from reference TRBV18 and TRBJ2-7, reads NAGVMQNPRHLVRRRGQEARLRCSPMKGHSHVYWYRQLPEEGLKFMVYLQKENIIDESGMPKERFSAEFPKEGPSILRIQQVVRGDSAAYFCASSRQRASYEQYFGPGTRLTVT.

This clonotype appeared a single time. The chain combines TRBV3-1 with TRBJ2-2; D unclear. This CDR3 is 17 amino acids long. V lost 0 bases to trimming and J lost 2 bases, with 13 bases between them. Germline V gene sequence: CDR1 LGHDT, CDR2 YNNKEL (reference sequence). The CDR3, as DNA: TGTGCCAGCAGCCAAGATTGGGGTCCAGATAACACCGGGGAGCTGTTTTTT. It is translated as CASSQDWGPDNTGELFF. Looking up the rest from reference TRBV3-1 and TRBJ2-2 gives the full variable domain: DTAVSQTPKYLVTQMGNDKSIKCEQNLGHDTMYWYKQDSKKFLKIMFSYNNKELIINETVPNRFSPKSPDKAHLNLHINSLELGDSAVYFCASSQDWGPDNTGELFFGEGSRLTVL.

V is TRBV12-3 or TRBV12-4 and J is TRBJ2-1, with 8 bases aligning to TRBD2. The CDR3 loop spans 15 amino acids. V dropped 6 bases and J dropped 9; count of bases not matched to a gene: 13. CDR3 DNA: TGTGCCAGCAGCCCCTCCAGCGGGAGATTAGGTGAGCAGTTCTTC. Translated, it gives CASSPSSGRLGEQFF.

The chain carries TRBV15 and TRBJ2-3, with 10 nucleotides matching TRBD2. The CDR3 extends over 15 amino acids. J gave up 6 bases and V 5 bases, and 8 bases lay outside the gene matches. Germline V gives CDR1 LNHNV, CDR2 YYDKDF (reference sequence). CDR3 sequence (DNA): TGTGCCACCAGCTTACGGACTAGCGGTCTGGATACGCAGTATTTT. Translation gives CATSLRTSGLDTQYF.

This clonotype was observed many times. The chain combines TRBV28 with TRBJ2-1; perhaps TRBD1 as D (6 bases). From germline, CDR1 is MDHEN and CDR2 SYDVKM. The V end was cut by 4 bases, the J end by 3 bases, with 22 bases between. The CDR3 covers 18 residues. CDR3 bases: TGTGCCAGCAGTTGGCAACCGTTCCGTGGGACAAACTACAATGAGCAGTTCTTC. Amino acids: CASSWQPFRGTNYNEQFF. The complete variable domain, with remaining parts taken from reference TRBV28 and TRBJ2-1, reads DVKVTQSSRYLVKRTGEKVFLECVQDMDHENMFWYRQDPGLGLRLIYFSYDVKMKEKGDIPEGYSVSREKKERFSLILESASTNQTSMYLCASSWQPFRGTNYNEQFFGPGTRLTVL.

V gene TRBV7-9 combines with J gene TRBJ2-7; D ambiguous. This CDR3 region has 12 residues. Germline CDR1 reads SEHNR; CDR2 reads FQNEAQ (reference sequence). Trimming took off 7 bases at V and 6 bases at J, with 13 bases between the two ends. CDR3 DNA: TGTGCCAGCACCACAAAGGGTGGCGAGCAGTACTTC. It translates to CASTTKGGEQYF.

CDR3 residues: CASSARTQETQYF. CDR3 coding DNA: TGTGCCAGCAGTGCCCGGACCCAAGAGACCCAGTACTTC. The chain links TRBV6-1 to TRBJ2-5; D unclear. Trimming took 4 bases from V and 1 from J, leaving 7 bases between them. This CDR3 is 13 amino acids long. From germline, CDR1 is MNHNS and CDR2 SASEGT.

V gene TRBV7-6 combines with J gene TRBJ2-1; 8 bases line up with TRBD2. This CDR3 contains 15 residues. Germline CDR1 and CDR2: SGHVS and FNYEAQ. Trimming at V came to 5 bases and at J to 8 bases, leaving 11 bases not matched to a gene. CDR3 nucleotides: TGTGCCAGCAGCCCCACGCGGGGGGCCGGGGATGAGCAGTTCTTC. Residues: CASSPTRGAGDEQFF.

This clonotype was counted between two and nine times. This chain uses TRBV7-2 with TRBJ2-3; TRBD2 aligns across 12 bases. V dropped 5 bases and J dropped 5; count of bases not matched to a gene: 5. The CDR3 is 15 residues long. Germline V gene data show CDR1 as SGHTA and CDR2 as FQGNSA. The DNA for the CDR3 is TGTGCCAGCAGCACGGGACTAGCGGGCGGAGATACGCAGTATTTT. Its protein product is CASSTGLAGGDTQYF.

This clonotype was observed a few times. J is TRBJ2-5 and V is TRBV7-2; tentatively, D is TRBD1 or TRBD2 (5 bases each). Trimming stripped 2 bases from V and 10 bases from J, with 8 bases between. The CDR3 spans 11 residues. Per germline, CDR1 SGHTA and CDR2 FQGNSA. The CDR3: CASSLWDDQYF. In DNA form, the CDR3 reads TGTGCCAGCAGCTTATGGGACGACCAGTACTTC.

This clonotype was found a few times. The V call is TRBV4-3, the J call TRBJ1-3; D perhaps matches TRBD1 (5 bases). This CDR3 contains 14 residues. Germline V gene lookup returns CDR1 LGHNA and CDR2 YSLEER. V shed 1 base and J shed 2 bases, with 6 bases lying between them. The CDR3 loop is CASSQGGTGNTIYF. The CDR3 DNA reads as TGCGCCAGCAGCCAAGGGGGGACTGGAAACACCATATATTTT.

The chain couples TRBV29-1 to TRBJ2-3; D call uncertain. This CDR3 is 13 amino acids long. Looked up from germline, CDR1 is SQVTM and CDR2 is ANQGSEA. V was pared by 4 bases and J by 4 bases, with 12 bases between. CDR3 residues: CSVAPRLADTQYF. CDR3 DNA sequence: TGCAGCGTTGCCCCCCGATTGGCAGATACGCAGTATTTT.

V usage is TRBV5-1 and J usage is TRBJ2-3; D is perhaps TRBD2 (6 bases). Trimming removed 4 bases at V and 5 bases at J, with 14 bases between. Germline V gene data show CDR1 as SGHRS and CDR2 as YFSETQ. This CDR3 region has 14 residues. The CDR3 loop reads CASSRDSPGDTQYF. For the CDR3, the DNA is TGCGCCAGCAGCCGGGACTCCCCGGGAGATACGCAGTATTTT. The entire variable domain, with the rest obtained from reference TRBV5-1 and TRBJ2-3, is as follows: KAGVTQTPRYLIKTRGQQVTLSCSPISGHRSVSWYQQTPGQGLQFLFEYFSETQRNKGNFPGRFSGRQFSNSRSEMNVSTLELGDSALYLCASSRDSPGDTQYFGPGTRLTVL.

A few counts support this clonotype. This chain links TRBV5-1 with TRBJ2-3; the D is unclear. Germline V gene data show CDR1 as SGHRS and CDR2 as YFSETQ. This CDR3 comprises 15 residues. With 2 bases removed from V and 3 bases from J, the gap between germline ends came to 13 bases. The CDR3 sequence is CASSFGPLGTDTQYF. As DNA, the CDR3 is TGCGCCAGCAGCTTTGGGCCCCTTGGGACAGATACGCAGTATTTT.

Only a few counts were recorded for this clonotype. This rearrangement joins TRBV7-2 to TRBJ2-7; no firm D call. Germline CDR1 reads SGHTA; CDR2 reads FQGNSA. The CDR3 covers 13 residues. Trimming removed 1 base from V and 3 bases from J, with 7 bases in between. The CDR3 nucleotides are TGTGCCAGCAGCTTAGGCCGATTCTACGAGCAGTACTTC. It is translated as CASSLGRFYEQYF.

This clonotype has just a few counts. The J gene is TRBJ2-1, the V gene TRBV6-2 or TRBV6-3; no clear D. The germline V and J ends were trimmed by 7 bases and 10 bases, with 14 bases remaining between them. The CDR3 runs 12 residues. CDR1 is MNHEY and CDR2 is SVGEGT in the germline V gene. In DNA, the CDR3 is TGTGCCAGCAATACGCGGATTGAGGAGCAGTTCTTC. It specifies CASNTRIEEQFF.

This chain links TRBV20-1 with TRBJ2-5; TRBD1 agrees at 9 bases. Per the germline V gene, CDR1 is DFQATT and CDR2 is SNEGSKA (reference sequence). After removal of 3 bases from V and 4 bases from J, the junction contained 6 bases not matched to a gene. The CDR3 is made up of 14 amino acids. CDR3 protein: CSASTGGVGETQYF. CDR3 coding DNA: TGCAGTGCTAGTACAGGGGGCGTGGGAGAGACCCAGTACTTC.